What follows are 3 T cell receptor beta chains derived from one specimen sequenced in a study of shared T cell receptors in the human thymus. Libraries were prepared by immunoSEQ multiplex PCR; TCRdb keeps only in-frame clonotypes and omits some of them. The repertoire holds about 660,000 clones, 85% to 90% seen once, with roughly 0.0097% in the top ten. This sample was also put to use in a study of human thymus T cells.

The sample comprised thymocytes. The receptors come from a boy in the first two years of life with a congenital heart defect.

The chain recombines TRBV12-5 with TRBJ2-5, with TRBD2 identical over 11 bases. The CDR3 totals 17 residues. J gave up 2 bases and V 3 bases, and 8 bases lay outside the gene matches. Looked up from germline, CDR1 is LGHNT and CDR2 is FRNRAP. The CDR3 bases are TGTGCTAGTGGTTTCAGTCAACTAGCGGGAGAACAAGAGACCCAGTACTTC. Encoded protein: CASGFSQLAGEQETQYF. The whole variable domain, filled in from reference TRBV12-5 and TRBJ2-5, reads DARVTQTPRHKVTEMGQEVTMRCQPILGHNTVFWYRQTMMQGLELLAYFRNRAPLDDSGMPKDRFSAEMPDATLATLKIQPSEPRDSAVYFCASGFSQLAGEQETQYFGPGTRLLVL.

The chain joins TRBV5-4 to TRBJ2-3; TRBD2 is a possible D gene (7 bases). V lost 1 base to trimming and J lost 2 bases, with 14 bases between them. CDR3 length equals 16 residues. In germline, CDR1 is SGHNT, CDR2 YYREEE (reference sequence). CDR3 DNA: TGTGCCAGCAGCTTGACAGGGCTAGCGGCCACAGATACGCAGTATTTT. This codes for CASSLTGLAATDTQYF.

J is TRBJ1-2 and V is TRBV6-6, with a weak D call TRBD1 (5 bases). Trimming took off 7 bases at V and 0 bases at J, with 12 bases between the two ends. In germline, CDR1 is MNHNY, CDR2 SVGAGI (reference sequence). The CDR3 is 14 residues long. The CDR3 reads CASTGWRANYGYTF. Here the CDR3 DNA reads TGTGCCAGCACAGGGTGGAGAGCTAACTATGGCTACACCTTC.